The rows below give T cell receptor beta chains drawn from one sample of a study of PD-1 blockade in classical Hodgkin lymphoma. Profiled with immunoSEQ multiplex PCR; TCRdb holds only in-frame clones, not every one. The sample has under 130,000 clones; around 90% are singletons. This material consisted of peripheral blood mononuclear cells (PBMCs), taken before the fourth cycle of nivolumab. These TCRs come from a human donor with classical Hodgkin lymphoma. Both conserved end residues are part of each CDR3. D genes are given only for firm matches. The size field is filled for only some rows; it gives once, few, many or a size class.

v_call,d_call,j_call,clone_size,cdr3_aa,cdr3_nt
TRBV28,-,TRBJ2-7,-,CASSPLREQYF,TGTGCCAGCAGTCCCCTAAGGGAGCAGTACTTC
TRBV28,TRBD2,TRBJ2-7,-,CASSRGDRQISRYEQYF,TGTGCCAGCAGCCGGGGGGATCGACAGATATCTAGGTACGAGCAGTACTTC
TRBV5-1,-,TRBJ2-1,-,CASRRDVTPSYNEQFF,TGCGCCAGCAGACGGGACGTGACACCATCCTACAATGAGCAGTTCTTC
TRBV15,-,TRBJ2-7,-,CATSIGTATWTSANPSPIQYF,TGTGCCACCAGCATCGGGACGGCAACTTGGACGTCGGCTAATCCGTCCCCAATCCAGTACTTC
TRBV14,-,TRBJ2-7,-,CASSQDPGYEQYF,TGTGCCAGCAGCCAAGACCCCGGCTACGAGCAGTACTTC
TRBV5-1,-,TRBJ2-5,-,CASSWGTAAYQETQYF,TGCGCCAGCAGCTGGGGGACGGCTGCTTACCAAGAGACCCAGTACTTC
TRBV7-7,-,TRBJ2-3,few,CASSLSGTGRDTQYF,TGTGCTAGCAGCTTATCAGGGACGGGTAGGGATACGCAGTATTTT
TRBV10-1,-,TRBJ2-3,-,CASSRLRTDTQYF,TGCGCCAGCAGTCGTCTTCGCACAGATACGCAGTATTTT
TRBV9,-,TRBJ2-2,-,CASSVAQATGELFF,TGTGCCAGCAGCGTAGCACAAGCGACCGGGGAGCTGTTTTTT
TRBV5-1,TRBD1,TRBJ2-3,once,CASSLGRGGQGTDTQYF,TGCGCCAGCAGCTTGGGCCGAGGGGGACAGGGTACAGATACGCAGTATTTT
TRBV6-1,-,TRBJ2-1,-,CASTLGASPYNEQFF,TGTGCCAGCACCCTGGGGGCCAGCCCCTACAATGAGCAGTTCTTC
TRBV13,TRBD1,TRBJ1-1,-,CASSLMGQEYSEAFF,TGTGCCAGCAGCTTAATGGGACAGGAATACTCTGAAGCTTTCTTT
TRBV30,-,TRBJ2-1,-,CAWRETGPLNEQFF,TGTGCCTGGAGGGAAACAGGGCCGCTCAATGAGCAGTTCTTC
TRBV14,-,TRBJ1-2,-,CASSPSDRGRHYGYTF,TGTGCCAGCAGCCCGTCAGACCGGGGACGACACTATGGCTACACCTTC
TRBV20-1,-,TRBJ1-3,-,CSARGNTIYF,TGCAGTGCTAGGGGAAACACCATATATTTT
TRBV11-2,TRBD1,TRBJ1-2,-,CASSPLRTGPASGYTF,TGTGCCAGCAGCCCCCTCCGGACAGGGCCCGCTTCTGGCTACACCTTC
TRBV15,-,TRBJ2-1,-,CATSSDSYNEQFF,TGTGCCACGTCTAGCGACTCCTACAATGAGCAGTTCTTC
TRBV21-1,-,TRBJ1-1,-,CASERAQRSEAFF,TGTGCCAGCGAAAGAGCGCAGCGTTCTGAAGCTTTCTTT
TRBV4-2,TRBD1,TRBJ1-2,-,CASSQADDRAPNYGYTF,TGTGCCAGCAGCCAAGCAGACGACAGGGCGCCTAACTATGGCTACACCTTC
TRBV4-2,-,TRBJ1-2,-,CASSQEVGGRQHYGYTF,TGTGCCAGCAGCCAAGAAGTTGGGGGTAGACAGCACTATGGCTACACCTTC
TRBV19,-,TRBJ1-3,-,CASSIIYTSGNTIYF,TGTGCCAGTAGTATAATTTACACCTCTGGAAACACCATATATTTT
TRBV27,-,TRBJ2-3,-,CASSLLSLGKSGTDTQYF,TGTGCCAGCAGTTTACTATCGCTCGGCAAATCGGGCACAGATACGCAGTATTTT
TRBV11-3,TRBD2,TRBJ2-1,-,CASSLGAEGSGGNEQFF,TGTGCCAGCAGCTTAGGGGCCGAGGGGTCGGGAGGGAATGAGCAGTTCTTC
TRBV29-1,TRBD2,TRBJ2-3,-,CSVLGLAADTQYF,TGCAGCGTCCTAGGACTAGCGGCAGATACGCAGTATTTT
TRBV11-3,-,TRBJ2-6,-,CASSLGGSGANVLTF,TGTGCCAGCAGCCTTGGGGGGTCAGGGGCCAACGTCCTGACTTTC
TRBV27,-,TRBJ1-1,-,CASSMTAKNTEAFF,TGTGCCAGCAGTATGACAGCTAAGAACACTGAAGCTTTCTTT
TRBV11-2,-,TRBJ2-1,once,CASSLETSRVDEQFF,TGTGCCAGCAGCTTAGAAACTAGCCGGGTTGATGAGCAGTTCTTC
TRBV2,-,TRBJ2-3,-,CASSGTPPGADTQYF,TGTGCCAGCAGCGGAACCCCGCCGGGAGCAGATACGCAGTATTTT
TRBV7-9,-,TRBJ2-1,-,CASSSPYREGPLNEQFF,TGTGCCAGCAGCTCACCATACAGGGAGGGCCCTCTCAATGAGCAGTTCTTC
TRBV7-6,-,TRBJ1-1,-,CASSSLAGGAFF,TGTGCCAGCAGCAGCCTGGCGGGTGGAGCTTTCTTT
TRBV5-1,TRBD2,TRBJ2-5,-,CASSSRAGGETQYF,TGCGCCAGCAGCTCCCGAGCGGGAGGAGAGACCCAGTACTTC
TRBV6-5,TRBD1,TRBJ1-2,-,CASSWNRDSYGYTF,TGTGCCAGCAGTTGGAACCGGGACAGTTATGGCTACACCTTC
TRBV5-6,-,TRBJ2-1,once,CASSFRLQVEQFF,TGTGCCAGCAGCTTCCGACTCCAGGTGGAGCAGTTCTTC
TRBV19,-,TRBJ2-1,-,CASSDAGTYHNEQFF,TGTGCCAGTAGTGATGCCGGGACTTACCACAATGAGCAGTTCTTC
TRBV19,-,TRBJ1-1,few,CASSVPVGPLNTEAFF,TGTGCCAGTAGTGTCCCCGTGGGGCCCCTGAACACTGAAGCTTTCTTT
TRBV18,TRBD1,TRBJ1-2,-,CASSPGAEAGGTGYTF,TGTGCCAGCTCCCCCGGGGCCGAGGCAGGGGGAACTGGCTACACCTTC
TRBV27,TRBD1,TRBJ2-1,-,CASRGTGEGNEQFF,TGTGCCAGCCGAGGGACAGGGGAAGGCAATGAGCAGTTCTTC
TRBV5-4,TRBD1,TRBJ2-3,-,CASSVGVAGQGVRDTQYF,TGTGCCAGCAGCGTGGGGGTTGCGGGACAGGGGGTGAGAGATACGCAGTATTTT
TRBV5-6,-,TRBJ2-1,-,CASSLAGQYNEQFF,TGTGCCAGCAGCTTAGCGGGACAATACAATGAGCAGTTCTTC
TRBV28,TRBD2,TRBJ2-3,-,CASLSAGTRGTDTQYF,TGTGCCAGCCTCTCCGCCGGGACTAGGGGCACAGATACGCAGTATTTT
TRBV29-1,TRBD1,TRBJ2-7,-,CSATGMEYEQYF,TGCAGCGCGACAGGGATGGAATACGAGCAGTACTTC
TRBV6-1,-,TRBJ1-1,-,CASRGTDMNTEAFF,TGTGCCAGCAGGGGGACGGACATGAACACTGAAGCTTTCTTT
TRBV6-5,-,TRBJ2-1,-,CASRPGVNNEQFF,TGTGCCAGCAGGCCGGGGGTAAACAATGAGCAGTTCTTC
TRBV9,-,TRBJ1-4,-,CASSVQGANEKLFF,TGTGCCAGCAGCGTGCAGGGCGCTAATGAAAAACTGTTTTTT
TRBV15,TRBD1,TRBJ2-7,-,CATSRVDRGNYEQYF,TGTGCCACCAGCAGAGTTGACAGGGGAAACTACGAGCAGTACTTC
TRBV14,TRBD1,TRBJ2-5,few,CASSQGDRVLGETQYF,TGTGCCAGCAGCCAAGGTGACAGGGTCTTGGGCGAGACCCAGTACTTC
TRBV29-1,-,TRBJ2-5,-,CSVERDQETQYF,TGCAGCGTTGAAAGGGATCAAGAGACCCAGTACTTC
TRBV6-5,TRBD1,TRBJ2-2,-,CASSYSGGRTGELFF,TGTGCCAGCAGTTACTCAGGGGGCAGGACCGGGGAGCTGTTTTTT
TRBV7-2,-,TRBJ2-2,-,CASKQTNTGELFF,TGTGCCAGCAAGCAGACGAACACCGGGGAGCTGTTTTTT
TRBV2,-,TRBJ2-7,once,CASTGRRISEQYF,TGTGCCAGCACGGGCAGGCGCATTTCCGAGCAGTACTTC
TRBV7-9,TRBD2,TRBJ2-1,-,CASSLFPGSGRGDEQFF,TGTGCCAGCAGCTTATTCCCGGGAAGCGGGAGGGGCGATGAGCAGTTCTTC
TRBV7-8,-,TRBJ1-2,-,CASSLETPGVYGYTF,TGTGCCAGCAGCTTAGAAACCCCAGGGGTCTATGGCTACACCTTC
TRBV11-2,-,TRBJ2-5,-,CASSLGPLNPKETQYF,TGTGCCAGCAGCTTAGGCCCACTTAACCCCAAAGAGACCCAGTACTTC
TRBV28,TRBD1,TRBJ1-2,-,CASRPGTGNYGYTF,TGTGCCAGCAGACCTGGGACAGGGAACTATGGCTACACCTTC